What follows describes a single T cell receptor (beta chain). Its antigen specificity is not known. Per-nucleotide qualities are absent, and no much larger clonotype sits a single base away. The CDR3 measures 13 amino acids from cysteine to phenylalanine. Only the CDR3 portion is preserved as DNA: 39 bases, with reading frame beginning at the first base. From a lookup of the germline V gene (reference sequence), CDR1 and CDR2 are GTSNPN and SVGIG. The V and J ends are trimmed by 5 bases and 1 base, leaving 11 bases between them. Checkpoint therapy began 14 to 28 days after autologous transplant, with ipilimumab given at 1 mg/kg intravenously on day 1 of selected weeks. Nivolumab was given at 3 mg/kg intravenously on day 1 of weeks 1, 4, 7, 10, and every two weeks through week 26. This was a Phase Ib clinical trial that tested ipilimumab plus nivolumab, given as combined checkpoint inhibition, for consolidation following autologous stem cell transplantation.

The library was built by means of the immunoSEQ multiplex PCR assay. This immuneACCESS table, as held by TCRdb, lists in-frame sequences with V and J called but not all clones. Of the missing ones, under half trace to an unresolved V gene in checked studies; the others have no known cause. For this sample there are about 13,000 clones; 55% to 85% appear just once. The top ten hold 15% to 20% of the sample. This entry is derived from a study of ipilimumab plus nivolumab after autologous stem cell transplantation listed by TCRdb under 2021. For the study in its entirety: The median number of doses received by trial patients was about five for ipilimumab and 8 for nivolumab. Both primary refractory and relapsed disease were represented in the DLBCL cohort, where 18-month progression-free survival was approximately 86% and 30%, respectively. Patients with high-risk diffuse large B cell lymphoma, mature T cell lymphoma, or multiple myeloma undergoing autologous transplant were enrolled in the trial. Under 40 patients made up the trial's intent-to-treat population.

The paper as a whole reports these results and caveats: Combined checkpoint inhibition as post-transplant consolidation was concluded by the authors to appear tolerable. The authors stated that profiles of the T cell receptor repertoire, regulatory T cell phenotype and gut microbiota provided a biologic rationale for studying this approach further.

The source material was PBMCs, sampled in a trial of ipilimumab plus nivolumab as post-transplant consolidation. This receptor was identified in a male donor with diffuse large B-cell lymphoma. Here the chain combines TRBV30 and TRBJ1-1; a confident D gene designation cannot be given. CDR3 loop: CAWRRDSNTEAFF. Read as DNA, the sequence is TGTGCCTGGCGCCGTGATTCGAACACTGAAGCTTTCTTT.